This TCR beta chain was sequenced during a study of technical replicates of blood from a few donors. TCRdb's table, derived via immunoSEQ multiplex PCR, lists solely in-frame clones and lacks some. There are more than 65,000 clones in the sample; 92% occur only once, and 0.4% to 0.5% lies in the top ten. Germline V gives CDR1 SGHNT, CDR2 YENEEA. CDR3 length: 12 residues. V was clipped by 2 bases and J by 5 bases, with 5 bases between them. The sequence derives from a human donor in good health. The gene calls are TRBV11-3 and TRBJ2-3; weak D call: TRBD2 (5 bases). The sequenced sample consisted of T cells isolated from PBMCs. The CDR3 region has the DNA TGTGCCAGCAGCTTACGGGAAGATACGCAGTATTTT. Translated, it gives CASSLREDTQYF.